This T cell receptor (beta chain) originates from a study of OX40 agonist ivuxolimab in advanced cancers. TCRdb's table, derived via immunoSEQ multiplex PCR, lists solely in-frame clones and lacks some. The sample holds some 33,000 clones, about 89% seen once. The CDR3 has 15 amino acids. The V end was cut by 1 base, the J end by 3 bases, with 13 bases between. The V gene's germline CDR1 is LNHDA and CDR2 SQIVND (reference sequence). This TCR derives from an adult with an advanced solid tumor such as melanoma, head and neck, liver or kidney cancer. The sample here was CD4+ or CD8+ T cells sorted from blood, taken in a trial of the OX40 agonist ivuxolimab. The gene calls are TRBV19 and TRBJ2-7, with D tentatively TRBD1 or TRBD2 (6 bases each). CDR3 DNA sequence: TGTGCCAGTAGTATAGGCGGGACACTTATCTACGAGCAGTACTTC. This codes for CASSIGGTLIYEQYF.